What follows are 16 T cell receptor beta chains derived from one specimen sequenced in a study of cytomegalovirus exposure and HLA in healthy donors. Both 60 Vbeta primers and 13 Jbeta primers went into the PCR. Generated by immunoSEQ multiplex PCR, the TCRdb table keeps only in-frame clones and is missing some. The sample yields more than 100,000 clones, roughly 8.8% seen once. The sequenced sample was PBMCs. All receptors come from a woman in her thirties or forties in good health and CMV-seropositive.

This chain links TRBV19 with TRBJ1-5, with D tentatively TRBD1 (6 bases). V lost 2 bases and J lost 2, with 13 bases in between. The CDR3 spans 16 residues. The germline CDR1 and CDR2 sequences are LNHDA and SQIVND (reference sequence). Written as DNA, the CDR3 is TGTGCCAGTAGTATAAAACAGGGACGCGGCAATCAGCCCCAGCATTTT. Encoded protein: CASSIKQGRGNQPQHF. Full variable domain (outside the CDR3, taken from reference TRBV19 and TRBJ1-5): DGGITQSPKYLFRKEGQNVTLSCEQNLNHDAMYWYRQDPGQGLRLIYYSQIVNDFQKGDIAEGYSVSREKKESFPLTVTSAQKNPTAFYLCASSIKQGRGNQPQHFGDGTRLSIL.

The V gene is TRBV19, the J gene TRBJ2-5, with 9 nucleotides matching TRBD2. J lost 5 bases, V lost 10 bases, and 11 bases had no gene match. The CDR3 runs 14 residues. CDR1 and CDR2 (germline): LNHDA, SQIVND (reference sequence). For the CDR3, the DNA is TGTGCCACCATGCGCGGGGGGGCCTCGGAGACCCAGTACTTC. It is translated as CATMRGGASETQYF.

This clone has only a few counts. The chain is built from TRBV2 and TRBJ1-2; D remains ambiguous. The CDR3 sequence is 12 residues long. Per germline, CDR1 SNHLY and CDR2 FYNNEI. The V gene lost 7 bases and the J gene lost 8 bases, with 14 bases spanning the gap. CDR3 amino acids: CASKPDGSGYTF. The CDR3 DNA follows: TGTGCCAGCAAGCCTGATGGTAGCGGCTACACCTTC.

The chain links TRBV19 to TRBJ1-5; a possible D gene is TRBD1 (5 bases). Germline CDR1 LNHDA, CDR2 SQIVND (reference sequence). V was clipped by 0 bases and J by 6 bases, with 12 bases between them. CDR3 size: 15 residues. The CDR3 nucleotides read TGTGCCAGTAGTATAGATCCCGCAGGGCTTCAGCCCCAGCATTTT. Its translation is CASSIDPAGLQPQHF. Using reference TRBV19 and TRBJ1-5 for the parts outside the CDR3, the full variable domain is DGGITQSPKYLFRKEGQNVTLSCEQNLNHDAMYWYRQDPGQGLRLIYYSQIVNDFQKGDIAEGYSVSREKKESFPLTVTSAQKNPTAFYLCASSIDPAGLQPQHFGDGTRLSIL.

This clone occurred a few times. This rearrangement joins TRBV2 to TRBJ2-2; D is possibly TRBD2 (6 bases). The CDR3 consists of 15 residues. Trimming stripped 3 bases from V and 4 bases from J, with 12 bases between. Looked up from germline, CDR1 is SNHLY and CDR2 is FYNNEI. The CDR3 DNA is TGTGCCAGCAGTGAGGGGGAGGCGGTCACCGGGGAGCTGTTTTTT. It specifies CASSEGEAVTGELFF.

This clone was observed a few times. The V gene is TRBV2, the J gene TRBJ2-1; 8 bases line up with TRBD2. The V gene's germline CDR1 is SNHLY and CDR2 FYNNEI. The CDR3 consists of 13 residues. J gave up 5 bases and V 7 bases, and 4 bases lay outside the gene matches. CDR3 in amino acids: CASIGTRNNEQFF. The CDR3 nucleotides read TGTGCCAGCATTGGGACTAGGAACAATGAGCAGTTCTTC.

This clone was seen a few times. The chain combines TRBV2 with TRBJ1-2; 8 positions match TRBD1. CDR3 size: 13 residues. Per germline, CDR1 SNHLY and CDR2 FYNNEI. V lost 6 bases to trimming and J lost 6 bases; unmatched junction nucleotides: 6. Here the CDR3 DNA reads TGTGCCAGCAGATACAGGGGGGCGAATGGCTACACCTTC. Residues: CASRYRGANGYTF. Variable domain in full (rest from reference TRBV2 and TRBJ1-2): EPEVTQTPSHQVTQMGQEVILRCVPISNHLYFYWYRQILGQKVEFLVSFYNNEISEKSEIFDDQFSVERPDGSNFTLKIRSTKLEDSAMYFCASRYRGANGYTFGSGTRLTVV.

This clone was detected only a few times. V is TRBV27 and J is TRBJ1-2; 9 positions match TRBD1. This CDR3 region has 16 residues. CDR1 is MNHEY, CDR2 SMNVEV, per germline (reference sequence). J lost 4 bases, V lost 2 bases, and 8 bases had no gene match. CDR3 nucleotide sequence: TGTGCCAGCAGTTTAGCGGGACAGGGAGAGCTCTATGGCTACACCTTC. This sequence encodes CASSLAGQGELYGYTF.

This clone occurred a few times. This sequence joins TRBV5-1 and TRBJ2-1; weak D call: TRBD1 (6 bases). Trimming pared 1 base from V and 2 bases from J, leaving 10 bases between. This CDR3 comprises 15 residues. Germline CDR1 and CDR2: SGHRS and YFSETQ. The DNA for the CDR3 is TGCGCCAGCAGCTTGCAGGGGCTTACCTACAATGAGCAGTTCTTC. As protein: CASSLQGLTYNEQFF.

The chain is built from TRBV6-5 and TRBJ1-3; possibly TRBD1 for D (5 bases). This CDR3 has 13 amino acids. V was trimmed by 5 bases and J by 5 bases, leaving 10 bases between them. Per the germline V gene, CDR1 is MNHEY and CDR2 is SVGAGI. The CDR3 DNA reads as TGTGCCAGCAGTCGCCCAGGGAGAAACACCATATATTTT. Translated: CASSRPGRNTIYF.

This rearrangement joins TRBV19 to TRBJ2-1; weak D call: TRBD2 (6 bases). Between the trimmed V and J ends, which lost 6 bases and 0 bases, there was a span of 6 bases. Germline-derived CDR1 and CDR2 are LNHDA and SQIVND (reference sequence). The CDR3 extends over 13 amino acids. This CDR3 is CASRRDSYNEQFF. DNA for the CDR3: TGTGCCAGTAGGCGGGACTCCTACAATGAGCAGTTCTTC.

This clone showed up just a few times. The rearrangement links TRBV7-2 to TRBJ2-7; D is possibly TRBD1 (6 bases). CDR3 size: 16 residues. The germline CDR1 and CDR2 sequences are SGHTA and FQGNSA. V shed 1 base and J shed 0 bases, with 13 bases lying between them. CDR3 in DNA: TGTGCCAGCAGCTTAGGACTTACAGGGCGCTCCTACGAGCAGTACTTC. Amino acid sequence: CASSLGLTGRSYEQYF.

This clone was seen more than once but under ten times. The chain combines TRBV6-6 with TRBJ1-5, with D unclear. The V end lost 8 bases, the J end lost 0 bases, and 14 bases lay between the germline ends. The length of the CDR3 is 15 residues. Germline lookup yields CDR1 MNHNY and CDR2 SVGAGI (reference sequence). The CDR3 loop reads CASRQAGYSNQPQHF. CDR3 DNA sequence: TGTGCCAGCCGCCAGGCCGGATATAGCAATCAGCCCCAGCATTTT.

CDR3 sequence: CASSPLPGAGFTETQYF. CDR3 DNA: TGTGCCAGCTCACCACTGCCCGGGGCGGGGTTCACGGAGACCCAGTACTTC. The V and J genes are TRBV18 and TRBJ2-5; a possible D gene is TRBD2 (6 bases). This CDR3 region has 17 residues. The V gene's germline CDR1 is KGHSH and CDR2 LQKENI. V was clipped by 1 base and J by 5 bases, with 20 bases between them.

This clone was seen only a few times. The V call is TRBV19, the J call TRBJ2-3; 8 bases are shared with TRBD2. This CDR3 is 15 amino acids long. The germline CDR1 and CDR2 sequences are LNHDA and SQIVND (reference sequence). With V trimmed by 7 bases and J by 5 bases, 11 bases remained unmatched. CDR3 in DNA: TGTGCCAGTACCGACAAGCGGGGGCCTCGAGATACGCAGTATTTT. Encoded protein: CASTDKRGPRDTQYF.

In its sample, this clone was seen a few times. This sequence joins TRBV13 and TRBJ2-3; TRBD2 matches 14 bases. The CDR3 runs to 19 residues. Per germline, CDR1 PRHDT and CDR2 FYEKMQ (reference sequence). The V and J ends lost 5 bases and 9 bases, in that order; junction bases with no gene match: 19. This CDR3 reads CASSLRLAGGPRSVMTQYF. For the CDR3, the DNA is TGTGCCAGCAGCCTAAGACTAGCGGGGGGGCCTCGATCCGTAATGACGCAGTATTTT.